Listed here are 9 T cell receptor beta chains from one sample, sequenced in a study of cytomegalovirus exposure and HLA in healthy donors. Primers: 60 Vbeta forward and 13 Jbeta reverse. Produced via immunoSEQ multiplex PCR; TCRdb's table is partial and in-frame only. Here the sample spans 160,000 or so clones, 80% being singletons. Sequencing input: PBMCs. The receptors shown here come from a young man in good health and CMV-seronegative.

The gene calls are TRBV30 and TRBJ1-2; 7 positions agree with TRBD1. This CDR3 is built from 13 residues. J was trimmed by 2 bases and V by 2 bases; bases with no gene match: 2. Per germline, CDR1 GTSNPN and CDR2 SVGIG (reference sequence). The CDR3 here is CAWSLGGNYGYTF. The CDR3, as DNA: TGTGCCTGGAGTTTAGGGGGCAACTATGGCTACACCTTC.

This chain uses TRBV29-1 with TRBJ1-1; D is perhaps TRBD1 (5 bases). Germline V gene sequence: CDR1 SQVTM, CDR2 ANQGSEA. The CDR3 contains 13 residues. The V gene lost 1 base and the J gene lost 8 bases, with 14 bases spanning the gap. The DNA for the CDR3 is TGCAGCGTTGAAGTGCGAAATGGGGGGGAAGCTTTCTTT. This gives the protein CSVEVRNGGEAFF.

J is TRBJ1-6 and V is TRBV7-6; 7 nucleotides match TRBD1. CDR1 and CDR2 (germline): SGHVS, FNYEAQ. The CDR3 consists of 15 residues. V lost 1 base, J lost 6 bases, and 3 bases stayed unmatched. CDR3 bases: TGTGCCAGCAGCTTAGACAGGGGCTCTAATTCACCCCTCCACTTT. The encoded protein is CASSLDRGSNSPLHF.

The chain carries TRBV5-1 and TRBJ2-7; D call uncertain. Germline CDR1 is SGHRS and CDR2 is YFSETQ. This CDR3 contains 12 residues. With 4 bases removed from V and 2 bases from J, the gap between germline ends came to 7 bases. The DNA for the CDR3 is TGCGCCAGCAGCCCAGTCCCCTACGAGCAGTACTTC. Protein sequence: CASSPVPYEQYF.

This clone was counted once. This chain joins TRBV11-3 and TRBJ1-1; D unresolved. CDR1 is SGHNT and CDR2 is YENEEA in the germline V gene. Trimming removed 5 bases at V and 3 bases at J, with 7 bases between. The CDR3 runs 12 residues. The CDR3 reads CASSLQDTEAFF. The CDR3 DNA reads as TGTGCCAGCAGCCTGCAGGACACTGAAGCTTTCTTT. Together with reference TRBV11-3 and TRBJ1-1, the CDR3 gives the full variable domain: EAGVVQSPRYKIIEKKQPVAFWCNPISGHNTLYWYLQNLGQGPELLIRYENEEAVDDSQLPKDRFSAERLKGVDSTLKIQPAELGDSAVYLCASSLQDTEAFFGQGTRLTVV.

This chain connects TRBV7-2 to TRBJ1-2, with unresolved D. Germline loops: CDR1 SGHTA, CDR2 FQGNSA. Trimming took 3 bases from V and 8 from J, leaving 16 bases between them. The length of the CDR3 is 14 residues. The CDR3 DNA is TGTGCCAGCAGCTTCCCAGGACTTGGGCGGGGCTACACCTTC. The encoded protein is CASSFPGLGRGYTF.

This clone showed up just once. V gene TRBV5-1 combines with J gene TRBJ1-1; no firm D call. The CDR3 is 13 residues long. V shed 1 base and J shed 5 bases, with 9 bases lying between them. CDR1 and CDR2 from the germline V gene are SGHRS and YFSETQ. The CDR3 here is CASSLQVRTEAFF. The CDR3 DNA sequence: TGCGCCAGCAGCTTGCAAGTGCGGACTGAAGCTTTCTTT.

The table lists this clone with a count of one. This chain joins TRBV18 and TRBJ2-2; weak D call: TRBD1 (5 bases). Between the trimmed V and J ends, which lost 6 bases and 6 bases, there was a span of 14 bases. The CDR3 contains 14 residues. Germline lookup yields CDR1 KGHSH and CDR2 LQKENI. The CDR3 is CASSQTTGAGELFF. DNA for the CDR3: TGTGCCAGCTCTCAAACCACAGGCGCCGGGGAGCTGTTTTTT.

For this clone: At one end, the junction sequence differs from germline, possibly due to a read error. This chain joins TRBV7-9 and TRBJ1-5, with 11 bases identical to TRBD1. Germline CDR1 reads SEHNR; CDR2 reads FQNEAQ (reference sequence). The CDR3 totals 15 residues. CDR3 loop: CSSSLGQGAYQPQHF. CDR3 nucleotides: TGTTCCAGCAGCTTAGGACAGGGGGCGTACCAGCCCCAGCATTTT.